The 30 T cell receptor beta chains presented below share a single source sample, sequenced in a study of T cell changes during pregnancy in multiple sclerosis. Only in-frame clones appear in the TCRdb table, and some are missing; sequencing was by immunoSEQ multiplex PCR. This table has 72,000 or so clones, around 93% appearing once. Sample: peripheral blood, taken in the second trimester of pregnancy. Receptors were obtained from a female donor with multiple sclerosis, enrolled in a pregnancy study.

Here the CDR3 reads CASATGWGTGELFF. The DNA of the CDR3 is TGTGCCAGTGCGACAGGGTGGGGCACCGGGGAGCTGTTTTTT. V is TRBV9 and J is TRBJ2-2; TRBD1 aligns across 7 bases. CDR3 length equals 14 residues. The ends lost 8 bases at V and 4 bases at J; junction bases unmatched: 8. CDR1 is SGDLS, CDR2 YYNGEE, per germline. Together with reference TRBV9 and TRBJ2-2, the CDR3 gives the full variable domain: DSGVTQTPKHLITATGQRVTLRCSPRSGDLSVYWYQQSLDQGLQFLIQYYNGEERAKGNILERFSAQQFPDLHSELNLSSLELGDSALYFCASATGWGTGELFFGEGSRLTVL.

This sequence joins TRBV4-1 and TRBJ2-1; 9 bases are a match to TRBD1. V dropped 2 bases and J dropped 7; count of bases not matched to a gene: 9. Germline CDR1 and CDR2: MGHRA and YSYEKL. This CDR3 region has 16 residues. This CDR3 is CASSQSQTTGGNEQFF. The CDR3, as DNA: TGCGCCAGCAGCCAATCCCAGACGACAGGGGGGAATGAGCAGTTCTTC.

The V and J genes are TRBV30 and TRBJ1-4; 7 bases are shared with TRBD1. The ends lost 3 bases at V and 4 bases at J; junction bases unmatched: 5. Germline V gene data show CDR1 as GTSNPN and CDR2 as SVGIG (reference sequence). CDR3 length equals 14 residues. The CDR3 reads CAWRGDSLNEKLFF. The CDR3 coding sequence is TGTGCCTGGAGGGGGGACAGCCTTAATGAAAAACTGTTTTTT.

The V call is TRBV5-1, the J call TRBJ2-3, with D unclear. V was shortened by 4 bases and J by 2 bases, with 8 bases between the two germline ends. Germline V gene lookup returns CDR1 SGHRS and CDR2 YFSETQ. This CDR3 is 13 amino acids long. Here the CDR3 DNA reads TGCGCCAGCAGCGGGCAGATCACAGATACGCAGTATTTT. This codes for CASSGQITDTQYF.

This CDR3 is CASSEALHSGEQFF. The CDR3 DNA reads as TGTGCCAGCAGTGAAGCGCTCCATAGTGGTGAGCAGTTCTTC. The chain recombines TRBV6-1 with TRBJ2-1, with unresolved D. The CDR3 runs 14 residues. V lost 0 bases and J 9 bases, leaving 12 bases between the germline ends. Germline V lookup: CDR1 MNHNS, CDR2 SASEGT.

This chain joins TRBV10-3 and TRBJ1-3, with 10 bases that match TRBD1. This CDR3 contains 13 residues. V shed 6 bases, J shed 7 bases, and the junction held 3 bases outside the gene matches. Germline V gene sequence: CDR1 ENHRY, CDR2 SYGVKD. Here the CDR3 DNA reads TGTGCCATCAGCTTGACAGGGGGCAACACCATATATTTT. It yields the protein CAISLTGGNTIYF.

The genes are TRBV7-9 and TRBJ2-7; 8 bases agree with TRBD1. From germline, CDR1 is SEHNR and CDR2 FQNEAQ (reference sequence). CDR3 length: 17 amino acids. Unmatched junction bases numbered 13, after V lost 4 bases and J lost 2 bases. The CDR3 DNA follows: TGTGCCAGCAGCTACCAACCGGGACAGGCGCAAACCTACGAGCAGTACTTC. Its translation is CASSYQPGQAQTYEQYF.

The chain has TRBV30 and TRBJ1-5, with a possible D match to TRBD1 (5 bases). Deletions cut 1 base from V and 0 bases from J, with 7 bases between. This CDR3 has 14 amino acids. The germline V gene encodes CDR1 GTSNPN and CDR2 SVGIG (reference sequence). In nucleotides, the CDR3 is TGTGCCTGGAGTGGGGACTATAGCAATCAGCCCCAGCATTTT. Protein: CAWSGDYSNQPQHF.

This chain joins TRBV7-2 and TRBJ1-1, with 7 bases lining up with TRBD1. From germline, CDR1 is SGHTA and CDR2 FQGNSA. The CDR3 is 14 residues long. The J segment lost 5 bases and the V segment lost 3 bases, leaving 6 bases of the junction unmatched. The CDR3 here is CASSFRGRGTEAFF. CDR3 nucleotide sequence: TGTGCCAGCAGCTTTAGGGGGCGCGGGACTGAAGCTTTCTTT.

V usage is TRBV27 and J usage is TRBJ1-1; D is ambiguous. The CDR3 length is 14 residues. Trimming removed 6 bases from V and 5 bases from J, with 16 bases in between. The germline V gene encodes CDR1 MNHEY and CDR2 SMNVEV (reference sequence). CDR3 residues: CASSPLGGETEAFF. CDR3 DNA sequence: TGTGCCAGCAGCCCCCTGGGCGGGGAGACTGAAGCTTTCTTT.

This rearrangement joins TRBV5-8 to TRBJ2-7; D perhaps matches TRBD2 (6 bases). CDR1 is SGHTS and CDR2 is YDEGEE in the germline V gene. The CDR3 loop spans 14 amino acids. Between the trimmed V and J ends, which lost 2 bases and 6 bases, there was a span of 15 bases. CDR3 sequence reads: CASSFRTVAAEQYF. The CDR3 DNA reads as TGTGCCAGCAGCTTTCGGACCGTAGCGGCCGAGCAGTACTTC.

This chain joins TRBV7-3 and TRBJ2-7, with D perhaps TRBD1 (5 bases). V lost 4 bases and J 6 bases, leaving 13 bases between the germline ends. The CDR3 is 13 residues long. CDR1 and CDR2 from the germline V gene are SGHTA and FQGTGA. Written as DNA, the CDR3 is TGTGCCAGCAGCTCTACAGGTGGCGGCGAGCAGTACTTC. This codes for CASSSTGGGEQYF.

V is TRBV19 and J is TRBJ2-6, with 10 nucleotides matching TRBD1. J was trimmed by 0 bases and V by 10 bases; bases with no gene match: 6. Germline CDR1 and CDR2: LNHDA and SQIVND (reference sequence). The CDR3 is made up of 16 amino acids. CDR3 protein: CATRDRGGSGANVLTF. DNA of the CDR3: TGTGCCACCCGGGACAGGGGAGGCTCTGGGGCCAACGTCCTGACTTTC.

CDR3 residues: CASSRDRGTEAFF. CDR3 DNA: TGTGCCAGCAGCCGCGACAGGGGCACTGAAGCTTTCTTT. The chain employs TRBV5-8 and TRBJ1-1, with 8 bases identical to TRBD1. The V gene's germline CDR1 is SGHTS and CDR2 YDEGEE. The CDR3 has 13 residues. Trimming cost V 4 bases and J 4 bases; bases outside gene matches: 3.

The gene calls are TRBV6-5 and TRBJ1-1; possible D gene TRBD1, 5 bases. The CDR3 length is 13 residues. Trimming stripped 4 bases from V and 3 bases from J, with 9 bases between. The V gene's germline CDR1 is MNHEY and CDR2 SVGAGI. The CDR3 protein is CASSSGGYTEAFF. For the CDR3, the DNA is TGTGCCAGCAGTTCTGGGGGGTACACTGAAGCTTTCTTT.

The chain is built from TRBV12-5 and TRBJ2-4; TRBD2 aligns across 7 bases. The germline CDR1 and CDR2 sequences are LGHNT and FRNRAP. This CDR3 spans 16 amino acids. V was clipped by 5 bases and J by 0 bases; unmatched bases: 7. The CDR3 DNA reads as TGTGCTAGTGGTACCGCGGGGACTATAGCCAAAAACATTCAGTACTTC. It translates to CASGTAGTIAKNIQYF.

This chain connects TRBV7-3 to TRBJ2-1; 8 nucleotides agree with TRBD2. V lost 4 bases to trimming and J lost 7 bases; unmatched junction nucleotides: 12. CDR1 and CDR2 (germline): SGHTA, FQGTGA. The CDR3 runs 16 residues. Here the CDR3 reads CASSYGVSSGRNEQFF. The CDR3 region has the DNA TGTGCCAGCAGCTATGGAGTTTCTAGCGGGCGGAATGAGCAGTTCTTC.

The chain recombines TRBV2 with TRBJ1-4, with D tentatively TRBD1 (6 bases). Germline values: CDR1 SNHLY, CDR2 FYNNEI. The length of the CDR3 is 14 residues. V lost 7 bases and J lost 3, with 12 bases in between. As DNA, the CDR3 is TGTGCCAGCACCCCAGGGGTATCTAATGAAAAACTGTTTTTT. It is translated as CASTPGVSNEKLFF.

V is TRBV7-8 and J is TRBJ2-7; 9 bases agree with TRBD1. V lost 6 bases and J lost 1; bases outside the gene matches: 13. Germline V lookup: CDR1 SGHVS, CDR2 FQNEAQ. The CDR3 is 17 amino acids. In DNA, the CDR3 is TGTGCCAGCAGTATTTCGGGGGTGGGGACAGGGTCCTACGAGCAGTACTTC. Translating gives CASSISGVGTGSYEQYF.

The chain recombines TRBV2 with TRBJ1-2; maybe TRBD1 (6 bases). V lost 6 bases, J lost 4 bases, and 9 bases lay in between. Per germline, CDR1 SNHLY and CDR2 FYNNEI. The CDR3 runs to 12 residues. CDR3 DNA sequence: TGTGCCAGCAGGACGGACAGCTATGGCTACACCTTC. Amino acid sequence: CASRTDSYGYTF.

The genes are TRBV27 and TRBJ1-5, with TRBD1 matching 8 bases. Germline V gives CDR1 MNHEY, CDR2 SMNVEV (reference sequence). V was clipped by 5 bases and J by 7 bases; unmatched bases: 7. The CDR3 consists of 14 residues. CDR3 residues: CASSVTGDMQPQHF. The CDR3 nucleotides read TGTGCCAGCAGTGTGACAGGGGATATGCAGCCCCAGCATTTT.

CDR3 sequence (DNA): TGTGCCAGCAGTGCACTGCGCGGCTACACCTTC. It encodes CASSALRGYTF. The chain has TRBV28 and TRBJ1-2, with unresolved D. Trimming cost V 5 bases and J 8 bases, with 9 bases left between them. Per the germline V gene, CDR1 is MDHEN and CDR2 is SYDVKM. The CDR3 consists of 11 residues.

The chain has TRBV19 and TRBJ2-5; TRBD2 matches at 11 bases. The V and J ends lost 1 base and 2 bases, in that order; junction bases with no gene match: 0. The germline CDR1 and CDR2 sequences are LNHDA and SQIVND (reference sequence). The CDR3 has 15 amino acids. CDR3: CASSIASGGQETQYF. The CDR3 coding sequence is TGTGCCAGTAGTATAGCTAGCGGGGGGCAAGAGACCCAGTACTTC.

This chain connects TRBV6-1 to TRBJ1-2, with TRBD1 matching 10 bases. The V gene end was trimmed by 5 bases and the J gene end by 7 bases; junction bases not matched to a gene: 10. CDR1 is MNHNS and CDR2 is SASEGT in the germline V gene. The CDR3 is 15 amino acids. Here the CDR3 DNA reads TGTGCCAGCAGTCTACGTTCCGGGACAGGGGCTGGCTACACCTTC. Translated: CASSLRSGTGAGYTF.

The chain couples TRBV19 to TRBJ1-2; 8 positions match TRBD1. CDR3 size: 14 residues. Germline CDR1 is LNHDA and CDR2 is SQIVND (reference sequence). J gave up 4 bases and V 5 bases, and 6 bases lay outside the gene matches. The CDR3 coding sequence is TGTGCCAGTAGTCCCGACAGGGGAGCCTATGGCTACACCTTC. Translation gives CASSPDRGAYGYTF.

This clone is a singleton in its sample. This chain joins TRBV7-2 and TRBJ2-1; D possibly corresponds to TRBD1 (6 bases). This CDR3 spans 16 amino acids. V was cut by 1 base and J by 0 bases, with 10 bases left in between. Germline values: CDR1 SGHTA, CDR2 FQGNSA. The CDR3 nucleotides read TGTGCCAGCAGCTTAGATGGGGGACACTCCTACAATGAGCAGTTCTTC. The encoded protein is CASSLDGGHSYNEQFF.

This clone was found once. The chain is built from TRBV29-1 and TRBJ2-7; 7 bases line up with TRBD2. Germline V gene data show CDR1 as SQVTM and CDR2 as ANQGSEA. V lost 4 bases to trimming and J lost 4 bases; unmatched junction nucleotides: 4. The CDR3 length is 12 residues. The CDR3 coding sequence is TGCAGCGTTGTTGCGGGGGTTTACGAGCAGTACTTC. It encodes CSVVAGVYEQYF.

The V and J genes are TRBV10-1 and TRBJ2-3, with D unresolved. The V gene lost 3 bases and the J gene lost 0 bases, with 7 bases spanning the gap. The germline gives CDR1 WNHNN, CDR2 SYGVQD (reference sequence). The CDR3 contains 14 residues. The CDR3 protein is CASSDGSSTDTQYF. CDR3 nucleotides: TGCGCCAGCAGTGACGGGTCTAGCACAGATACGCAGTATTTT.

This chain uses TRBV7-8 with TRBJ2-7; 7 bases are shared with TRBD2. The CDR3 is made up of 13 amino acids. V shed 8 bases, J shed 0 bases, and the junction held 4 bases outside the gene matches. Germline-derived CDR1 and CDR2 are SGHVS and FQNEAQ. The CDR3 region is CASEWGGSYEQYF. The DNA of the CDR3 is TGTGCCAGCGAATGGGGGGGCTCCTACGAGCAGTACTTC.

The J gene is TRBJ2-3, the V gene TRBV7-9; TRBD2 is a possible D gene (6 bases). Trimming cost V 2 bases and J 2 bases, with 11 bases left between them. The CDR3 has 15 amino acids. CDR1 SEHNR and CDR2 FQNEAQ come from the germline V gene (reference sequence). The CDR3 reads CASSLSGTFTDTQYF. The CDR3 DNA sequence: TGTGCCAGCAGCTTATCTGGGACTTTCACAGATACGCAGTATTTT.